The sequence of this T cell receptor beta chain was determined in a study of PD-L1 blockade in urothelial cancer. The wider study: Male patients with bladder-origin urothelial cancer numbered about nine tenths of the roughly 29. Previous chemotherapy exposure amounted to 0 to 3 regimens for patients. General study results and limits: At the 3-week point, tumor-associated blood clones expanded more in durable-benefit patients.

Time point here: pretreatment peripheral blood. Patients' cancers were locally advanced or metastatic urothelial carcinomas. This clone was detected once. What it recognizes is unknown. This CDR3 region has 13 residues. The V and J ends lost 2 bases and 7 bases respectively, with 11 bases between them. Germline V lookup: CDR1 MNHEY, CDR2 SMNVEV (reference sequence). TCRdb's copy holds only in-frame clones and misses some; the assay was immunoSEQ multiplex PCR. The sample lists under 20,000 clones, 89% occurring once. The genes are TRBV27 and TRBJ1-2, with D possibly matching TRBD1 (6 bases). The sequence was collected from a man in his sixties or seventies with urothelial cancer. Sequenced here: PBMCs, sampled around atezolizumab (anti-PD-L1) treatment. CDR3: CASSLQGFGGYTF. The CDR3 coding sequence is TGTGCCAGCAGTTTACAGGGGTTCGGTGGCTACACCTTC.